This T cell receptor beta chain came from a study of blood T cell repertoires in COVID-19. Study summary: PBMCs, B-cell-depleted T cells, or T cells provided the cDNA or gDNA that made up the material.

The authors' processing: Amplification of reference gene primers was used by the study to estimate nucleated cell counts. Here immunoSEQ multiplex PCR was the method, and the copy in TCRdb shows in-frame clones only, minus some. V and J calls and clone size come straight from that table; D and trimming were deduced from the DNA. This sample has under 200,000 clones; roughly 83% occur once, and the top ten carry 13% to 15%. The receptor's source is a man younger than 35 with active or convalescent COVID-19. Sequencing used peripheral blood.

CDR3 in amino acids: CASSYPGQGSYEQYF. CDR3 in DNA: TGTGCCAGCAGTTACCCGGGACAGGGGTCCTACGAGCAGTACTTC. The chain couples TRBV6-6 to TRBJ2-7; 10 nucleotides agree with TRBD1. Germline V CDR1 and CDR2: MNHNY, SVGAGI (reference sequence). The CDR3 length is 15 residues. J lost 1 base, V lost 2 bases, and 2 bases had no gene match.